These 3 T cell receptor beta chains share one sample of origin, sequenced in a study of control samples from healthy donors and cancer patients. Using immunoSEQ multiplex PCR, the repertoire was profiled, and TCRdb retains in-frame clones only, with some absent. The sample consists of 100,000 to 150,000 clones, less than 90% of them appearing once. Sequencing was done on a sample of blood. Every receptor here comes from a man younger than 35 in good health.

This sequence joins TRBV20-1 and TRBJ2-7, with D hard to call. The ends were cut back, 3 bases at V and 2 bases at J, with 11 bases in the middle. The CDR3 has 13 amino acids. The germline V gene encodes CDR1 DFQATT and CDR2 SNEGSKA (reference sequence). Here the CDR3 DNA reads TGCAGTGCTAGTTTCTCTACCGCCTACGAGCAGTACTTC. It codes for CSASFSTAYEQYF.

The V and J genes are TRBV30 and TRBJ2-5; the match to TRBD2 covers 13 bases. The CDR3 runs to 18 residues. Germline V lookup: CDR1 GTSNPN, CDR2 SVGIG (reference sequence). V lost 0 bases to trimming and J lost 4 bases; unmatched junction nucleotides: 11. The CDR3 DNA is TGTGCCTGGAGTGTACGAAGGGGACTAGCGGGACCCGGAGAGACCCAGTACTTC. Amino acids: CAWSVRRGLAGPGETQYF.

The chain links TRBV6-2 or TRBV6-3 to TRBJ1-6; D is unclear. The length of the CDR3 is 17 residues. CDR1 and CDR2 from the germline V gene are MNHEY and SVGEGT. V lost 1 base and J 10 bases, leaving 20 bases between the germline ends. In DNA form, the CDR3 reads TGTGCCAGCAGTTACTTAGTGTCGGCCGGGTCCGTCTCACCCCTCCACTTT. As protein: CASSYLVSAGSVSPLHF.